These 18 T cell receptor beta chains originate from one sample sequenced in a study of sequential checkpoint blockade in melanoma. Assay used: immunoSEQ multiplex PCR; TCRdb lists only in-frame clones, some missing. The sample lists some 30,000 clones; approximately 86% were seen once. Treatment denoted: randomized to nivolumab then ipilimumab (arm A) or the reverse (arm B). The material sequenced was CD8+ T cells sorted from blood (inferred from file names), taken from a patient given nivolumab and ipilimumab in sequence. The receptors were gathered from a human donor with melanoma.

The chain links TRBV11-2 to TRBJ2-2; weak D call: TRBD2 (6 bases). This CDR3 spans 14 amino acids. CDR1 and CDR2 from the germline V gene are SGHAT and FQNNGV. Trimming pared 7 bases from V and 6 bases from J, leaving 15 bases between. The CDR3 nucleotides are TGTGCCAGCATCCCCTGGAGGGACCCCGGGGAGCTGTTTTTT. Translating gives CASIPWRDPGELFF.

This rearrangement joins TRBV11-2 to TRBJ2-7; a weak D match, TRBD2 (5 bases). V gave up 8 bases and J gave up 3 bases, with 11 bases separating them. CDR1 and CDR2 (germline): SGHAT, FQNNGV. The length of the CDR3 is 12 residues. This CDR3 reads CASGSRGYEQYF. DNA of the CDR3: TGTGCCAGCGGCTCCCGGGGCTACGAGCAGTACTTC.

Written as DNA, the CDR3 is TGTGCGACTAGCGGGGGGGACAATGAGCAGTTCTTC. Protein: CATSGGDNEQFF. The chain is built from TRBV2 and TRBJ2-1; 14 bases agree with TRBD2. CDR3 length: 12 amino acids. CDR1 is SNHLY, CDR2 FYNNEI, per germline. Looking up the rest from reference TRBV2 and TRBJ2-1 gives the full variable domain: EPEVTQTPSHQVTQMGQEVILRCVPISNHLYFYWYRQILGQKVEFLVSFYNNEISEKSEIFDDQFSVERPDGSNFTLKIRSTKLEDSAMYFCATSGGDNEQFFGPGTRLTVL.

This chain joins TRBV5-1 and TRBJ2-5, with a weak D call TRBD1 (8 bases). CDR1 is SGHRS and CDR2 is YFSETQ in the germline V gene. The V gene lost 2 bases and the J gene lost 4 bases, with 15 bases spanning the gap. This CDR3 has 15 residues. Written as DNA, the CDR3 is TGCGCCAGCAGCTTCCGGACAGGGAGGGGAGAGACCCAGTACTTC. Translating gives CASSFRTGRGETQYF.

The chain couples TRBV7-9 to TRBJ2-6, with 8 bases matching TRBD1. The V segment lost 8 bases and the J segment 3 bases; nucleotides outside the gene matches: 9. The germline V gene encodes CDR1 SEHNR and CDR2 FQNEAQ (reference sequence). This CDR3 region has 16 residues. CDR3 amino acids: CASRTAGGYGANVLTF. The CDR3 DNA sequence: TGTGCCAGCCGAACGGCAGGGGGCTATGGGGCCAACGTCCTGACTTTC.

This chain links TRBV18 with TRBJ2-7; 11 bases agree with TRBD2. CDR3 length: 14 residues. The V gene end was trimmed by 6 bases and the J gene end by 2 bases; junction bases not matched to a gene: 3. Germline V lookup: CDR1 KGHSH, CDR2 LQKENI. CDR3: CASSDSGGAYEQYF. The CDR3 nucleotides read TGTGCCAGCTCGGATAGCGGGGGGGCCTACGAGCAGTACTTC.

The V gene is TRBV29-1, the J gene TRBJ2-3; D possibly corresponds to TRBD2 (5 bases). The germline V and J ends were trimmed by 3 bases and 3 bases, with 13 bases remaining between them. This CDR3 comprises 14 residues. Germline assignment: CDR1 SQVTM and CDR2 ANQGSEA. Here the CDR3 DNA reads TGCAGCGTTGATGGCTATAGGAGGACAGATACGCAGTATTTT. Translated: CSVDGYRRTDTQYF.

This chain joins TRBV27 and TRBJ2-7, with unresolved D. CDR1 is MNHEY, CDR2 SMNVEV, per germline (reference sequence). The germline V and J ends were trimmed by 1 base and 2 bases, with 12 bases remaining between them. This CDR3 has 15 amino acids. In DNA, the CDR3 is TGTGCCAGCAGTTTATACGGCAGCGAGACCTACGAGCAGTACTTC. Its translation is CASSLYGSETYEQYF.

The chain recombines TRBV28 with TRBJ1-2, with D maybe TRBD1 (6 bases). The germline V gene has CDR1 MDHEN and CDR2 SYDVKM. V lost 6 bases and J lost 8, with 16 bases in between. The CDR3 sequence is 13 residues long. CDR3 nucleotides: TGTGCCAGCAGGGCTCGGGACATTCAAGGCTACACCTTC. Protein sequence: CASRARDIQGYTF.

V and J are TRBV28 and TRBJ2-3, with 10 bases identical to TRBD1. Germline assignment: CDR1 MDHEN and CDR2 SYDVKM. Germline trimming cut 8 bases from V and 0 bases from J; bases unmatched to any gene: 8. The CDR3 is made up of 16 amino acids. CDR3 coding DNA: TGTGCCAGCCAGACGATGGGACAGGGGAGCACAGATACGCAGTATTTT. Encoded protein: CASQTMGQGSTDTQYF.

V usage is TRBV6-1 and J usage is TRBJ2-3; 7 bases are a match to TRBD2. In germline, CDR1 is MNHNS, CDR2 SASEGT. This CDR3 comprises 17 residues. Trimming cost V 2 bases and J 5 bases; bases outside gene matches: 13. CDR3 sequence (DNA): TGTGCCAGCAGTGAACCGAGGGGTGGGGGGGGAGTAGATACGCAGTATTTT. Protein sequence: CASSEPRGGGGVDTQYF.

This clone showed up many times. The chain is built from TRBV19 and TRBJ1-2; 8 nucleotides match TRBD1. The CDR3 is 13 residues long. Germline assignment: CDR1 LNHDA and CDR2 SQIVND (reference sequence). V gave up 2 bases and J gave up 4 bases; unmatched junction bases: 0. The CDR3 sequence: CASSITGGYGYTF. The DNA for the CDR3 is TGTGCCAGTAGTATAACAGGGGGCTATGGCTACACCTTC. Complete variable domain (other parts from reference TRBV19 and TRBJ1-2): DGGITQSPKYLFRKEGQNVTLSCEQNLNHDAMYWYRQDPGQGLRLIYYSQIVNDFQKGDIAEGYSVSREKKESFPLTVTSAQKNPTAFYLCASSITGGYGYTFGSGTRLTVV.

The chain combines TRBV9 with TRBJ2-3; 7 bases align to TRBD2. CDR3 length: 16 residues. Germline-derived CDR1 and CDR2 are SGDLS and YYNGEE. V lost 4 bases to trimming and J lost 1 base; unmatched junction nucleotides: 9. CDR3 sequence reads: CASSSQERGGTDTQYF. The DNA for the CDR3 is TGTGCCAGCAGCTCCCAGGAGCGGGGCGGCACAGATACGCAGTATTTT.

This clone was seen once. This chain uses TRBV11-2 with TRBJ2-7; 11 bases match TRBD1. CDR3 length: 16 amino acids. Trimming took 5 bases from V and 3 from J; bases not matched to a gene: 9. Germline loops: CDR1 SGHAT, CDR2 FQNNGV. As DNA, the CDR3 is TGTGCCAGCAGCCCATGGGACAGGGGGAGAATCTACGAGCAGTACTTC. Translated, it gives CASSPWDRGRIYEQYF.

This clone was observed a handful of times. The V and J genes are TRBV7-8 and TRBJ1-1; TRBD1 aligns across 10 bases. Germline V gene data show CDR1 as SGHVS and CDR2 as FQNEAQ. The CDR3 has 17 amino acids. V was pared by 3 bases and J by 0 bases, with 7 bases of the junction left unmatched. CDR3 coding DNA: TGTGCCAGCAGCTTGAGCCGGACAGGGGGATTGAACACTGAAGCTTTCTTT. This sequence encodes CASSLSRTGGLNTEAFF. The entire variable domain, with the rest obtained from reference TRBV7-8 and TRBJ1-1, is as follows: GAGVSQSPRYKVAKRGQDVALRCDPISGHVSLFWYQQALGQGPEFLTYFQNEAQLDKSGLPSDRFFAERPEGSVSTLKIQRTQQEDSAVYLCASSLSRTGGLNTEAFFGQGTRLTVV.

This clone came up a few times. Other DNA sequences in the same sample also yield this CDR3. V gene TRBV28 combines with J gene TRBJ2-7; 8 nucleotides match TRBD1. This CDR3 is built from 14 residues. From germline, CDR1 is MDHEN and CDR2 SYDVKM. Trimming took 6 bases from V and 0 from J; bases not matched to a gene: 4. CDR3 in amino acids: CASSLTGDSYEQYF. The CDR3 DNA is TGTGCCAGCAGCTTGACAGGGGACTCCTACGAGCAGTACTTC. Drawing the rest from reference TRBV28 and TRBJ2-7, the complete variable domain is DVKVTQSSRYLVKRTGEKVFLECVQDMDHENMFWYRQDPGLGLRLIYFSYDVKMKEKGDIPEGYSVSREKKERFSLILESASTNQTSMYLCASSLTGDSYEQYFGPGTRLTVT.

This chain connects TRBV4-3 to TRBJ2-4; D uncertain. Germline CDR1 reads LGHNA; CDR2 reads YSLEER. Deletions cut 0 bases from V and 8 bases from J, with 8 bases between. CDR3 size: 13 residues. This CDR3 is CASSQEGADIQYF. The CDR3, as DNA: TGCGCCAGCAGCCAAGAAGGTGCGGACATTCAGTACTTC.

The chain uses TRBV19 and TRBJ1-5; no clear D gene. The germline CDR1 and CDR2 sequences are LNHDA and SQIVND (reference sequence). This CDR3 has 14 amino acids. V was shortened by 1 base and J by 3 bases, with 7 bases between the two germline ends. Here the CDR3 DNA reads TGTGCCAGTAGTATAGGCGGATTCAATCAGCCCCAGCATTTT. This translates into CASSIGGFNQPQHF.